The entry below gives a single TCR beta chain sequence along with its context. The target antigen is unknown. Graves' hyperthyroidism without ophthalmopathy progression within 18 months was termed stable. The hyperthyroidism patients had all been newly diagnosed, and their disease duration was under 2 months. Their ages ranged from 18 to 65 years. This specimen comes from a study of T cells in Graves' hyperthyroidism and ophthalmopathy. Study-wide results and limits: Most clonotypes that expanded in the thyroid above 0.001 also showed up in blood.

Amplified TCR beta CDR3 regions came from RNA transcripts. HTBI primers were used for first-round RT-PCR of the TCR CDR3. TCRdb itself ran the multiplex PCR reads through MiXCR, one entry per CDR3 protein. The repertoire holds roughly 700,000 distinct CDR3 sequences, roughly 17% seen once, with roughly 16% in the top ten. Germline loops: CDR1 SQVTM, CDR2 ANQGSEA. V shed 1 base, J shed 6 bases, and the junction held 10 bases outside the gene matches. The CDR3 contains 16 residues. The sample was blood. The sequence was collected from a man aged 45-65 years with Graves' hyperthyroidism. The chain combines TRBV29-1 with TRBJ2-7, with 12 positions matching TRBD2. CDR3 amino acids: CSVEGTSGTPTSEQYF. CDR3 sequence (DNA): TGCAGCGTTGAAGGGACTAGCGGGACTCCCACATCCGAGCAGTACTTC.